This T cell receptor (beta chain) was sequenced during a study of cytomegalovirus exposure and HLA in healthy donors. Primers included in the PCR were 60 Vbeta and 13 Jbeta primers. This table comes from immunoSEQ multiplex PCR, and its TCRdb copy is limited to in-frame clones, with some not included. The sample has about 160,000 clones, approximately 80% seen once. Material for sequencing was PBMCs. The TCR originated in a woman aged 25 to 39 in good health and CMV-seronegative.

The CDR3 coding sequence is TGTGCCAGCAGGGGGGAGGGGCGCAAGATCCATGGCTACACCTTC. Amino acids: CASRGEGRKIHGYTF. J is TRBJ1-2 and V is TRBV9; D is possibly TRBD1 (5 bases). Trimming removed 5 bases from V and 6 bases from J, with 20 bases in between. The CDR3 loop spans 15 amino acids. Germline CDR1 SGDLS, CDR2 YYNGEE.